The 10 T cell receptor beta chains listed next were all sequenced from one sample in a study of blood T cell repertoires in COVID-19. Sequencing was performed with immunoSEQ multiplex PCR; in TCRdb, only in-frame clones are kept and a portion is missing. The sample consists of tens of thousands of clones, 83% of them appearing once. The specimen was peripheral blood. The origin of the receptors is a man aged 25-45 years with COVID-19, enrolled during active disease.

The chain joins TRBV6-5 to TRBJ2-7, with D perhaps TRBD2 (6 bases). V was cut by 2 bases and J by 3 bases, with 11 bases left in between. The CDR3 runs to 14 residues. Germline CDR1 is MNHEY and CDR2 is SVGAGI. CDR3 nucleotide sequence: TGTGCCAGCAGTTACGGCGGGGCACTCTACGAGCAGTACTTC. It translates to CASSYGGALYEQYF.

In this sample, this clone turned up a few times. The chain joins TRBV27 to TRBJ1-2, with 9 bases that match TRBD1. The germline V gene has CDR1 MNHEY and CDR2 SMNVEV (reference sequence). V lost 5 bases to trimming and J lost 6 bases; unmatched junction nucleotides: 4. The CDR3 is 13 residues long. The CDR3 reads CASSGTGKNGYTF. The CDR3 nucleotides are TGTGCCAGCAGTGGGACAGGGAAGAATGGCTACACCTTC.

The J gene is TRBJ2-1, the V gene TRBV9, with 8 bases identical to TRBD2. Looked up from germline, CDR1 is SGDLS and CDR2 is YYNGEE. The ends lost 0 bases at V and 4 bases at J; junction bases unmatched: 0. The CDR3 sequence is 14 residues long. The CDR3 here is CASSVVAGYNEQFF. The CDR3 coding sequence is TGTGCCAGCAGCGTAGTAGCGGGGTACAATGAGCAGTTCTTC.

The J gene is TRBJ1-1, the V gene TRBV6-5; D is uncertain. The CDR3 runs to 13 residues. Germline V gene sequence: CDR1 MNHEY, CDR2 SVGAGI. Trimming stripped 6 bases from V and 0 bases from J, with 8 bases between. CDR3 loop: CASSEDMNTEAFF. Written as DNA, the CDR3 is TGTGCCAGCAGCGAGGATATGAACACTGAAGCTTTCTTT.

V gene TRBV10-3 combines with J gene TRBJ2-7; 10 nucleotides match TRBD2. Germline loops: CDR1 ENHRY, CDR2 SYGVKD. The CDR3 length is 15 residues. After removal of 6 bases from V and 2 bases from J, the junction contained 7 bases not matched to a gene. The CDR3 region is CAISPSGSRAYEQYF. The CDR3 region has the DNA TGTGCCATCAGCCCTAGCGGGAGTAGGGCCTACGAGCAGTACTTC.

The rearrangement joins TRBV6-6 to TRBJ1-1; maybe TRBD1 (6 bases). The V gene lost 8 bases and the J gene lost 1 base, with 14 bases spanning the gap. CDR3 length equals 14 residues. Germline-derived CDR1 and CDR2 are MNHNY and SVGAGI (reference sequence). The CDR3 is CASGRGQPNTEAFF. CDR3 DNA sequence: TGTGCCAGCGGGAGAGGACAGCCGAACACTGAAGCTTTCTTT.

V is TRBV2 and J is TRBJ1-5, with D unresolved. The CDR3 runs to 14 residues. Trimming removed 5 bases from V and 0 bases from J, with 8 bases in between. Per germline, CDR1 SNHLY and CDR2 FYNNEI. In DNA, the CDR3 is TGTGCCAGCAGTCAACCTATTAGCAATCAGCCCCAGCATTTT. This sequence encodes CASSQPISNQPQHF.

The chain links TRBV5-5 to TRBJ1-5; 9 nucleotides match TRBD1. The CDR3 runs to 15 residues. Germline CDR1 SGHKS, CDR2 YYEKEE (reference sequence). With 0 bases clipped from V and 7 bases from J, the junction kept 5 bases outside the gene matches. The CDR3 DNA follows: TGTGCCAGCAGCTTGGCCTGGACAGGGGAACAGCCCCAGCATTTT. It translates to CASSLAWTGEQPQHF.

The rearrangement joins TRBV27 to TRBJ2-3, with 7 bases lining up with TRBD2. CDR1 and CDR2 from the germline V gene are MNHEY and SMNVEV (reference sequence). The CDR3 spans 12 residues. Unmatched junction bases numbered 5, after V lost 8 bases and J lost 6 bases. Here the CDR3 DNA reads TGTGCCAGCGCCTCCGGGGGGGATACGCAGTATTTT. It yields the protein CASASGGDTQYF.

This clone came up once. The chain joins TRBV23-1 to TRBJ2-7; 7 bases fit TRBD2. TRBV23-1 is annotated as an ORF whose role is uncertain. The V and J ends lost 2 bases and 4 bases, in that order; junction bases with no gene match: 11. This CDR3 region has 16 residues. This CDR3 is CASSQPRTSGTYEQYF. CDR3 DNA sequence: TGCGCCAGCAGTCAACCAAGGACTAGTGGTACATACGAGCAGTACTTC.